The sample holds a few counts of the clone carrying this TCR beta chain. Its specificity is not known. The data were taken from a study of type 1 and type 2 diabetes patients. Background on the study: Samples came from type 1 diabetic, type 2 diabetic or nondiabetic people, recruited in China.

The PCR template was genomic DNA. A primer set of 30 forward and 13 reverse primers amplified the CDR3. MiXCR, applied by TCRdb to the multiplex PCR reads, yields one record per CDR3 protein. The table has 280,000 or so distinct CDR3 sequences, over 45% seen once. Study-level points and caveats: In type 2 diabetes, highly-expanded CD4+ clones took a median around 4% of reads.

The specimen was peripheral blood mononuclear cells (PBMCs). The source of this sequence is a man aged 18 to 29 with type 2 diabetes.

CDR3 region: CASSPLQGVSNTEAFF. For the CDR3, the DNA is TGTGCCAGTAGCCCTCTCCAGGGGGTCTCGAACACTGAAGCTTTCTTT. The rearrangement uses TRBV19 and TRBJ1-1; 7 bases line up with TRBD1. The V gene end was trimmed by 6 bases and the J gene end by 1 base; junction bases not matched to a gene: 11. Germline loops: CDR1 LNHDA, CDR2 SQIVND (reference sequence). This CDR3 region has 16 residues. Complete variable domain (other parts from reference TRBV19 and TRBJ1-1): DGGITQSPKYLFRKEGQNVTLSCEQNLNHDAMYWYRQDPGQGLRLIYYSQIVNDFQKGDIAEGYSVSREKKESFPLTVTSAQKNPTAFYLCASSPLQGVSNTEAFFGQGTRLTVV.